Following are 30 T cell receptor beta chains from one sample sequenced in a study of blood T cell repertoires in COVID-19 (TCRdb year 2020). Receptors were amplified or captured by the immunoSEQ multiplex PCR assay. The source is immuneACCESS, and TCRdb retained only in-frame sequences with V and J called. Part of the clones is not carried over; for the studies checked, unresolved V genes explain less than half of this, and the remainder is unexplained. This sample gives around 270,000 clones in total; roughly 80% of them show up just once. Of the sample, around 4% is held by the ten largest clones. Sequenced input: peripheral blood. The source is a man aged 55 to 70 with acute or convalescent COVID-19.

This sequence joins TRBV18 and TRBJ2-7; maybe TRBD1 (6 bases). Germline-derived CDR1 and CDR2 are KGHSH and LQKENI. Trimming pared 4 bases from V and 5 bases from J, leaving 15 bases between. The CDR3 is made up of 14 amino acids. Written as DNA, the CDR3 is TGTGCCAGCTCACTTTCTAACAGGGTCCACGAGCAGTACTTC. Protein: CASSLSNRVHEQYF.

This sequence joins TRBV7-9 and TRBJ2-7; perhaps TRBD1 as D (6 bases). Germline CDR1 is SEHNR and CDR2 is FQNEAQ (reference sequence). The CDR3 covers 15 residues. V was shortened by 3 bases and J by 1 base, with 13 bases between the two germline ends. Written as DNA, the CDR3 is TGTGCCAGCAGCTTGGCCGGGACACCTTCCTACGAGCAGTACTTC. This encodes CASSLAGTPSYEQYF.

This rearrangement joins TRBV11-1 to TRBJ2-2, with 7 bases identical to TRBD1. Per germline, CDR1 SGHAT and CDR2 FQDESV (reference sequence). J lost 6 bases, V lost 4 bases, and 2 bases had no gene match. This CDR3 comprises 13 residues. CDR3 nucleotide sequence: TGTGCCAGCAGCTCCCAGGGGGCCGGGGAGCTGTTTTTT. The encoded protein is CASSSQGAGELFF. Together with reference TRBV11-1 and TRBJ2-2, the CDR3 gives the full variable domain: EAEVAQSPRYKITEKSQAVAFWCDPISGHATLYWYRQILGQGPELLVQFQDESVVDDSQLPKDRFSAERLKGVDSTLKIQPAELGDSAMYLCASSSQGAGELFFGEGSRLTVL.

The rearrangement links TRBV7-8 to TRBJ2-5; TRBD1 matches at 8 bases. Looked up from germline, CDR1 is SGHVS and CDR2 is FQNEAQ. V was pared by 5 bases and J by 4 bases, with 9 bases of the junction left unmatched. The length of the CDR3 is 15 residues. CDR3 nucleotides: TGTGCCAGCAGCACCCGGGACAGGCGGATAGAGACCCAGTACTTC. Its translation: CASSTRDRRIETQYF.

With regard to this clone: At one end, the junction sequence differs from germline, possibly due to a read error. J is TRBJ2-5 and V is TRBV5-4; perhaps TRBD1 as D (6 bases). CDR1 and CDR2 (germline): SGHNT, YYREEE (reference sequence). This CDR3 contains 12 residues. CDR3 DNA: TGTGCCAGCAGCTTGGAAGGGGGATCTCAGGACTTC. Protein product: CASSLEGGSQDF. Full variable domain (remainder filled in from reference TRBV5-4 and TRBJ2-5): ETGVTQSPTHLIKTRGQQVTLRCSSQSGHNTVSWYQQALGQGPQFIFQYYREEENGRGNFPPRFSGLQFPNYSSELNVNALELDDSALYLCASSLEGGSQDFGPGTRLLVL.

This clone was seen more than once but under ten times. A read error may produce the germline difference seen at one junction end. The chain employs TRBV6-5 and TRBJ2-1, with 8 bases matching TRBD2. CDR3 length: 15 amino acids. CDR1 and CDR2 (germline): MNHEY, SVGAGI. CDR3: CASSYVAGSSYAWIF. DNA of the CDR3: TGTGCCAGCAGTTACGTAGCGGGATCCTCATACGCCTGGATCTTC.

The chain uses TRBV19 and TRBJ1-1, with a weak D call TRBD1 (5 bases). Germline V CDR1 and CDR2: LNHDA, SQIVND (reference sequence). V was shortened by 5 bases and J by 0 bases, with 16 bases between the two germline ends. The CDR3 consists of 16 residues. The CDR3 region is CASSSIDSSMNTEAFF. CDR3 nucleotides: TGTGCCAGTAGTTCGATCGACAGCTCTATGAACACTGAAGCTTTCTTT.

The V and J genes are TRBV4-1 and TRBJ2-6; 8 positions match TRBD1. Germline V gives CDR1 MGHRA, CDR2 YSYEKL. The trim removed 0 bases at V and 0 bases at J, leaving 7 bases unmatched. This CDR3 is built from 19 residues. The CDR3 DNA reads TGCGCCAGCAGCCAAGATCAGGACAGGGTACCCTCTGGGGCCAACGTCCTGACTTTC. Amino acid sequence: CASSQDQDRVPSGANVLTF.

The genes are TRBV15 and TRBJ1-2; 12 nucleotides agree with TRBD1. After removal of 1 base from V and 5 bases from J, the junction contained 11 bases not matched to a gene. The CDR3 runs 18 residues. CDR1 LNHNV and CDR2 YYDKDF come from the germline V gene (reference sequence). The CDR3 is CATSRGGTGGLLSYGYTF. CDR3 bases: TGTGCCACCAGCAGAGGTGGGACAGGGGGCCTTCTATCGTATGGCTACACCTTC. The complete variable domain, with remaining parts taken from reference TRBV15 and TRBJ1-2, reads DAMVIQNPRYQVTQFGKPVTLSCSQTLNHNVMYWYQQKSSQAPKLLFHYYDKDFNNEADTPDNFQSRRPNTSFCFLDIRSPGLGDTAMYLCATSRGGTGGLLSYGYTFGSGTRLTVV.

The chain joins TRBV6-5 to TRBJ2-3; D might be TRBD2 (5 bases). This CDR3 region has 15 residues. V lost 2 bases and J 4 bases, leaving 13 bases between the germline ends. Germline CDR1 reads MNHEY; CDR2 reads SVGAGI. This chain's CDR3 is CASSYDPSGSDTQYF. The CDR3 DNA follows: TGTGCCAGCAGTTACGACCCTTCGGGGTCAGATACGCAGTATTTT.

The V and J genes are TRBV27 and TRBJ1-2; TRBD1 matches 11 bases. Germline assignment: CDR1 MNHEY and CDR2 SMNVEV (reference sequence). The CDR3 consists of 14 residues. V was pared by 3 bases and J by 8 bases, with 5 bases of the junction left unmatched. CDR3 nucleotides: TGTGCCAGCAGTTTTGGACAGGGGGCTTGGGGCTACACCTTC. This translates into CASSFGQGAWGYTF.

The chain is built from TRBV5-1 and TRBJ1-5; D is perhaps TRBD1 (5 bases). The CDR3 is 13 residues long. Trimming pared 2 bases from V and 5 bases from J, leaving 8 bases between. Per germline, CDR1 SGHRS and CDR2 YFSETQ. CDR3 bases: TGCGCCAGCAGCTTCGGGGGGGATCAGCCCCAGCATTTT. It specifies CASSFGGDQPQHF.

V is TRBV21-1 and J is TRBJ1-5. TRBV21-1 is reported as a pseudogene. The CDR3 contains 16 residues. The CDR3 region has the DNA TGTGCCAGCAGCAAAGGGGGGGTAGGGGACAATCAGCCCCAGCATTTT. Translating gives CASSKGGVGDNQPQHF.

The V call is TRBV9, the J call TRBJ2-1; weak D call: TRBD2 (6 bases). Looked up from germline, CDR1 is SGDLS and CDR2 is YYNGEE. The germline V and J ends were trimmed by 2 bases and 4 bases, with 13 bases remaining between them. The CDR3 sequence is 15 residues long. The CDR3 sequence: CASSVEDYEYNEQFF. The CDR3 bases are TGTGCCAGCAGCGTTGAGGACTACGAGTACAATGAGCAGTTCTTC.

The rearrangement uses TRBV5-1 and TRBJ2-1; 8 nucleotides match TRBD2. This CDR3 has 15 residues. The germline gives CDR1 SGHRS, CDR2 YFSETQ. Trimming took 3 bases from V and 1 from J; bases not matched to a gene: 3. The CDR3 DNA sequence: TGCGCCAGCAGCTGGGGACTAGGGTCCTACAATGAGCAGTTCTTC. Encoded protein: CASSWGLGSYNEQFF.

This clone was found a few times. This sequence joins TRBV29-1 and TRBJ1-2, with 7 bases fitting TRBD1. The CDR3 totals 12 residues. The germline V gene encodes CDR1 SQVTM and CDR2 ANQGSEA. The trim removed 6 bases at V and 4 bases at J, leaving 5 bases unmatched. The chain's CDR3 is CSVDDRAYGYTF. The CDR3 DNA follows: TGCAGCGTGGATGACAGGGCCTATGGCTACACCTTC.

This clone was recorded once. This sequence joins TRBV7-6 and TRBJ2-5; a possible D gene is TRBD1 (7 bases). The germline gives CDR1 SGHVS, CDR2 FNYEAQ. CDR3 length: 16 amino acids. The V gene lost 1 base and the J gene lost 1 base, with 13 bases spanning the gap. The CDR3 DNA reads as TGTGCCAGCAGCTTAGGTGGAGGGGGCATCCAAGAGACCCAGTACTTC. Protein: CASSLGGGGIQETQYF.

V usage is TRBV23-1 and J usage is TRBJ2-2; D gene ambiguous. TRBV23-1 is marked as an open reading frame, function uncertain. V lost 1 base, J lost 2 bases, and 2 bases lay in between. The CDR3 consists of 13 residues. The CDR3 loop is CASSQLNTGELFF. CDR3 DNA: TGCGCCAGCAGTCAATTAAACACCGGGGAGCTGTTTTTT.

The rearrangement joins TRBV5-4 to TRBJ2-1; 9 nucleotides align to TRBD1. This CDR3 is 14 amino acids long. CDR1 SGHNT and CDR2 YYREEE come from the germline V gene (reference sequence). Trimming removed 9 bases from V and 5 bases from J; junction bases left unmatched: 9. The chain's CDR3 is CATSLDRGNNEQFF. For the CDR3, the DNA is TGTGCCACCTCCTTGGACAGGGGCAACAATGAGCAGTTCTTC. Using reference TRBV5-4 and TRBJ2-1 for the parts outside the CDR3, the full variable domain is ETGVTQSPTHLIKTRGQQVTLRCSSQSGHNTVSWYQQALGQGPQFIFQYYREEENGRGNFPPRFSGLQFPNYSSELNVNALELDDSALYLCATSLDRGNNEQFFGPGTRLTVL.

The chain employs TRBV13 and TRBJ2-3, with D hard to call. Germline-derived CDR1 and CDR2 are PRHDT and FYEKMQ (reference sequence). The CDR3 is made up of 13 amino acids. V lost 5 bases to trimming and J lost 2 bases, with 8 bases between them. The CDR3 bases are TGTGCCAGCAGCCCGCCGGTCACAGATACGCAGTATTTT. It is translated as CASSPPVTDTQYF.

The chain uses TRBV6-5 and TRBJ2-1; 9 nucleotides match TRBD2. The CDR3 extends over 16 amino acids. The germline V gene has CDR1 MNHEY and CDR2 SVGAGI. The trim removed 2 bases at V and 4 bases at J, leaving 6 bases unmatched. The CDR3 region has the DNA TGTGCCAGCAGTTACCGGGCGGGAGGGGTGTACAATGAGCAGTTCTTC. Its translation is CASSYRAGGVYNEQFF.

V and J are TRBV6-6 and TRBJ1-2; a weak D match, TRBD1 (5 bases). This CDR3 spans 13 amino acids. Germline lookup yields CDR1 MNHNY and CDR2 SVGAGI (reference sequence). V lost 2 bases and J lost 5, with 9 bases in between. The CDR3 DNA is TGTGCCAGCAGTTACGGCAGGGAATATGGCTACACCTTC. It is translated as CASSYGREYGYTF.

The V and J genes are TRBV11-1 and TRBJ1-2; 8 bases agree with TRBD1. The CDR3 is made up of 15 amino acids. The trim removed 3 bases at V and 4 bases at J, leaving 7 bases unmatched. Per the germline V gene, CDR1 is SGHAT and CDR2 is FQDESV (reference sequence). CDR3 nucleotides: TGTGCCAGCAGCTTTGGGACAGGCGAGCCCTATGGCTACACCTTC. Encoded protein: CASSFGTGEPYGYTF.

The rearrangement links TRBV28 to TRBJ2-1; 14 nucleotides agree with TRBD2. With V trimmed by 7 bases and J by 6 bases, 5 bases remained unmatched. This CDR3 has 15 amino acids. Germline CDR1 and CDR2: MDHEN and SYDVKM. Here the CDR3 reads CASNSGTSGSNEQFF. In DNA, the CDR3 is TGTGCCAGCAACTCCGGGACTAGCGGGAGCAATGAGCAGTTCTTC.

The CDR3 sequence: CASSQGGLAGGQETQYF. The CDR3 region has the DNA TGTGCCAGCAGCCAAGGGGGTCTAGCGGGGGGCCAAGAGACCCAGTACTTC. The chain has TRBV3-1 (or the pseudogene TRBV3-2) and TRBJ2-5; 11 bases are a match to TRBD2. V was pared by 1 base and J by 1 base, with 5 bases of the junction left unmatched. Germline CDR1 is LGHDT and CDR2 is YNNKEL (reference sequence). The CDR3 is 17 residues long.

The rearrangement uses TRBV12-3 or TRBV12-4 and TRBJ2-7, with D possibly matching TRBD1 (6 bases). Between the trimmed V and J ends, which lost 5 bases and 10 bases, there was a span of 15 bases. The CDR3 is 12 residues long. CDR3 region: CASSNRDPEQYF. CDR3 coding DNA: TGTGCCAGCAGTAACAGGGACCCTGAACAGTACTTC.

The chain has TRBV7-3 and TRBJ2-6; D is uncertain. Germline V CDR1 and CDR2: SGHTA, FQGTGA. The V gene lost 2 bases and the J gene lost 4 bases, with 3 bases spanning the gap. This CDR3 comprises 13 residues. The CDR3 protein is CASSLGGANVLTF. The CDR3, as DNA: TGTGCCAGCAGCTTAGGCGGGGCCAACGTCCTGACTTTC.

This sequence joins TRBV29-1 and TRBJ2-1; D gene unclear. The germline V gene has CDR1 SQVTM and CDR2 ANQGSEA. Deletions cut 0 bases from V and 8 bases from J, with 14 bases between. This CDR3 has 14 amino acids. Written as DNA, the CDR3 is TGCAGCGTTGAAGATAACAATCCAACCGATGAGCAGTTCTTC. It encodes CSVEDNNPTDEQFF.

V is TRBV6-5 and J is TRBJ1-6; 8 nucleotides match TRBD1. V lost 0 bases, J lost 9 bases, and 4 bases stayed unmatched. The V gene's germline CDR1 is MNHEY and CDR2 SVGAGI. The CDR3 runs to 15 residues. This CDR3 is CASSYSIRGLSPLHF. CDR3 DNA sequence: TGTGCCAGCAGTTACTCGATCAGGGGGCTTTCACCCCTCCACTTT.

This rearrangement joins TRBV27 to TRBJ1-1; a weak D match, TRBD1 (6 bases). The CDR3 loop spans 14 amino acids. From germline, CDR1 is MNHEY and CDR2 SMNVEV (reference sequence). Between the trimmed V and J ends, which lost 3 bases and 6 bases, there was a span of 14 bases. CDR3 sequence (DNA): TGTGCCAGCAGTTTTAGGACAGTGAGCTCTGAAGCTTTCTTT. This codes for CASSFRTVSSEAFF.